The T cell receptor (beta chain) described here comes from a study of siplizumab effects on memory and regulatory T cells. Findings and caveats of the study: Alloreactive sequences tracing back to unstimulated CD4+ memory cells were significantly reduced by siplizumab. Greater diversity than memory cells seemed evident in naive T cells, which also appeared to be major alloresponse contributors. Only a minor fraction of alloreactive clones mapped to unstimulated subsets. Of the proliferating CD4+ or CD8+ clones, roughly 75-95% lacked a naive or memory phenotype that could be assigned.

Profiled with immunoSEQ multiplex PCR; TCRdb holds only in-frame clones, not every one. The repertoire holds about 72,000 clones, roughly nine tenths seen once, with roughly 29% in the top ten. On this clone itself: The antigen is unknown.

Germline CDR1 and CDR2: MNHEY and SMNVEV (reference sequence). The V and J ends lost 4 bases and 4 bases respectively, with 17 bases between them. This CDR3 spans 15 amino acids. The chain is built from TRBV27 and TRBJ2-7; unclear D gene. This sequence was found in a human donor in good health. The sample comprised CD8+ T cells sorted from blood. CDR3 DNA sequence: TGTGCCAGCAGTTCGAATCCAGTTTCTAGGTACGAGCAGTACTTC. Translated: CASSSNPVSRYEQYF.